These 21 T cell receptor beta chains came from one sample sequenced in a study of cytomegalovirus exposure and HLA in healthy donors. The table came from immunoSEQ multiplex PCR; TCRdb's copy has only in-frame clones and leaves some out. There are a few hundred thousand clones in the sample; around 87% occur only once, and approximately 0.95% lies in the top ten. Input material: PBMCs. Receptors were obtained from a woman under 30 in good health and CMV-seronegative.

The V call is TRBV28, the J call TRBJ2-5, with D unclear. The germline CDR1 and CDR2 sequences are MDHEN and SYDVKM. V lost 3 bases and J lost 1, with 6 bases in between. The CDR3 runs 13 residues. The CDR3 protein is CASSFGGQETQYF. CDR3 coding DNA: TGTGCCAGCAGTTTTGGCGGCCAAGAGACCCAGTACTTC.

For the CDR3, the DNA is TGTGCCAGCAGCTTAGAAGGAAGACTAGCGGGAGCCCCGGGCAATGAGCAGTTCTTC. Its protein is CASSLEGRLAGAPGNEQFF. V gene TRBV13 combines with J gene TRBJ2-1; 12 bases align to TRBD2. In germline, CDR1 is PRHDT, CDR2 FYEKMQ (reference sequence). The CDR3 consists of 19 residues. With 1 base clipped from V and 6 bases from J, the junction kept 13 bases outside the gene matches.

The chain couples TRBV10-1 to TRBJ2-7; TRBD2 matches at 8 bases. The V segment lost 2 bases and the J segment 0 bases; nucleotides outside the gene matches: 0. Germline V gene sequence: CDR1 WNHNN, CDR2 SYGVQD (reference sequence). The CDR3 is 14 amino acids. The CDR3: CASSEGLASYEQYF. CDR3 nucleotide sequence: TGCGCCAGCAGTGAGGGACTAGCCTCCTACGAGCAGTACTTC.

Here the CDR3 DNA reads TGTGCCAGCAGCTTGGGGTTAATTGCGGGAGCGAATTGGAATGAGCAGTTCTTC. This sequence encodes CASSLGLIAGANWNEQFF. This chain links TRBV5-6 with TRBJ2-1; the match to TRBD2 covers 7 bases. In germline, CDR1 is SGHDT, CDR2 YYEEEE. Trimming took 0 bases from V and 7 from J; bases not matched to a gene: 16. The length of the CDR3 is 18 residues. The variable domain in full, completed from reference TRBV5-6 and TRBJ2-1, reads DAGVTQSPTHLIKTRGQQVTLRCSPKSGHDTVSWYQQALGQGPQFIFQYYEEEERQRGNFPDRFSGHQFPNYSSELNVNALLLGDSALYLCASSLGLIAGANWNEQFFGPGTRLTVL.

This sequence joins TRBV19 and TRBJ1-5; possibly TRBD1 for D (6 bases). Germline V gene data show CDR1 as LNHDA and CDR2 as SQIVND (reference sequence). The V end lost 3 bases, the J end lost 0 bases, and 18 bases lay between the germline ends. This CDR3 is built from 18 residues. The CDR3 loop is CASSIGTGGGYSNQPQHF. Here the CDR3 DNA reads TGTGCCAGTAGTATCGGTACGGGGGGCGGGTATAGCAATCAGCCCCAGCATTTT. Full variable domain (remainder filled in from reference TRBV19 and TRBJ1-5): DGGITQSPKYLFRKEGQNVTLSCEQNLNHDAMYWYRQDPGQGLRLIYYSQIVNDFQKGDIAEGYSVSREKKESFPLTVTSAQKNPTAFYLCASSIGTGGGYSNQPQHFGDGTRLSIL.

The V and J genes are TRBV7-9 and TRBJ2-1; the match to TRBD2 covers 13 bases. The J segment lost 7 bases and the V segment lost 4 bases, leaving 7 bases of the junction unmatched. CDR1 is SEHNR, CDR2 FQNEAQ, per germline (reference sequence). CDR3 length: 16 residues. Here the CDR3 DNA reads TGTGCCAGCAGCTCGCGTACTAGCGGGAGGGGTAATGAGCAGTTCTTC. Encoded protein: CASSSRTSGRGNEQFF.

The J gene is TRBJ1-5, the V gene TRBV6-1; D gene unclear. Germline values: CDR1 MNHNS, CDR2 SASEGT. The CDR3 is 14 residues long. V was shortened by 9 bases and J by 3 bases, with 15 bases between the two germline ends. The CDR3 bases are TGTGCCAGTGAGGAGAGCAGCCACAATCAGCCCCAGCATTTT. It codes for CASEESSHNQPQHF.

This sequence joins TRBV11-1 and TRBJ2-3, with 11 bases matching TRBD2. Trimming took 4 bases from V and 2 from J; bases not matched to a gene: 5. Germline V CDR1 and CDR2: SGHAT, FQDESV (reference sequence). This CDR3 contains 16 residues. This CDR3 reads CASSSVAGGVTDTQYF. Here the CDR3 DNA reads TGTGCCAGCAGCTCGGTAGCGGGAGGGGTCACAGATACGCAGTATTTT.

V and J are TRBV4-1 and TRBJ1-1; D remains unclear. The CDR3 totals 13 residues. Germline V lookup: CDR1 MGHRA, CDR2 YSYEKL. The V gene lost 1 base and the J gene lost 5 bases, with 8 bases spanning the gap. The CDR3 sequence is CASSQGGRTEAFF. Here the CDR3 DNA reads TGCGCCAGCAGCCAAGGTGGGAGGACTGAAGCTTTCTTT.

The V and J genes are TRBV6-1 and TRBJ1-5; TRBD1 matches at 7 bases. The CDR3 has 14 amino acids. Germline V gives CDR1 MNHNS, CDR2 SASEGT. The V segment lost 6 bases and the J segment 9 bases; nucleotides outside the gene matches: 11. CDR3 bases: TGTGCCAGCAGGGAGGACAGGACCGCAGGGCCCCAGCATTTT. Translated, it gives CASREDRTAGPQHF.

This chain connects TRBV7-9 to TRBJ2-7; a weak D match, TRBD2 (6 bases). V lost 2 bases, J lost 5 bases, and 22 bases lay in between. This CDR3 is built from 17 residues. In germline, CDR1 is SEHNR, CDR2 FQNEAQ (reference sequence). The CDR3: CASSLSIGSPGGDEQYF. The DNA for the CDR3 is TGTGCCAGCAGCTTAAGTATCGGCAGCCCAGGCGGGGACGAGCAGTACTTC.

The chain has TRBV4-3 and TRBJ2-3; TRBD2 is a possible D gene (5 bases). V was pared by 0 bases and J by 4 bases, with 11 bases between. The length of the CDR3 is 15 residues. Germline lookup yields CDR1 LGHNA and CDR2 YSLEER. In DNA form, the CDR3 reads TGCGCCAGCAGCCAAGACGAGGGTAGGGCAGATACGCAGTATTTT. Residues: CASSQDEGRADTQYF.

The gene calls are TRBV28 and TRBJ2-7; D is perhaps TRBD2 (5 bases). V gave up 7 bases and J gave up 4 bases, with 17 bases separating them. CDR1 MDHEN and CDR2 SYDVKM come from the germline V gene. This CDR3 is 14 amino acids long. The CDR3 here is CASTDARGFYEQYF. CDR3 in DNA: TGTGCCAGCACTGACGCGAGAGGGTTTTACGAGCAGTACTTC. Filled out from reference TRBV28 and TRBJ2-7, the complete variable domain reads DVKVTQSSRYLVKRTGEKVFLECVQDMDHENMFWYRQDPGLGLRLIYFSYDVKMKEKGDIPEGYSVSREKKERFSLILESASTNQTSMYLCASTDARGFYEQYFGPGTRLTVT.

J is TRBJ2-1 and V is TRBV5-6; D not certain. In germline, CDR1 is SGHDT, CDR2 YYEEEE. This CDR3 contains 11 residues. Trimming left V 2 bases short and J 7 bases short, with 4 bases between. This chain's CDR3 is CASSLINEQFF. CDR3 DNA sequence: TGTGCCAGCAGCTTAATAAATGAGCAGTTCTTC. Variable domain in full (rest from reference TRBV5-6 and TRBJ2-1): DAGVTQSPTHLIKTRGQQVTLRCSPKSGHDTVSWYQQALGQGPQFIFQYYEEEERQRGNFPDRFSGHQFPNYSSELNVNALLLGDSALYLCASSLINEQFFGPGTRLTVL.

The rearrangement links TRBV7-3 to TRBJ1-2; possible D gene TRBD1, 5 bases. The CDR3 has 15 amino acids. Trimming stripped 2 bases from V and 2 bases from J, with 12 bases between. The V gene's germline CDR1 is SGHTA and CDR2 FQGTGA. The CDR3 DNA sequence: TGTGCCAGCAGCTTAGGGGCGGGGACCAACTATGGCTACACCTTC. Translating gives CASSLGAGTNYGYTF. Supplemented by reference TRBV7-3 and TRBJ1-2, the full variable domain reads GAGVSQTPSNKVTEKGKYVELRCDPISGHTALYWYRQSLGQGPEFLIYFQGTGAADDSGLPNDRFFAVRPEGSVSTLKIQRTERGDSAVYLCASSLGAGTNYGYTFGSGTRLTVV.

The genes are TRBV19 and TRBJ2-2, with 7 bases fitting TRBD1. V gave up 7 bases and J gave up 1 base; unmatched junction bases: 6. CDR3 length: 15 residues. Germline V CDR1 and CDR2: LNHDA, SQIVND (reference sequence). CDR3 in amino acids: CASTKTGMNTGELFF. The CDR3 DNA reads as TGTGCCAGTACAAAGACAGGGATGAACACCGGGGAGCTGTTTTTT.

The J gene is TRBJ1-6, the V gene TRBV27; 10 nucleotides align to TRBD1. Per germline, CDR1 MNHEY and CDR2 SMNVEV (reference sequence). J gave up 10 bases and V 2 bases, and 2 bases lay outside the gene matches. The CDR3 extends over 14 amino acids. CDR3 sequence reads: CASSLLTGGSPLHF. The DNA for the CDR3 is TGTGCCAGCAGTTTACTGACAGGGGGCTCACCCCTCCACTTT.

The chain carries TRBV6-5 and TRBJ2-3, with 9 bases fitting TRBD2. After removal of 4 bases from V and 0 bases from J, the junction contained 5 bases not matched to a gene. This CDR3 comprises 16 residues. The germline V gene has CDR1 MNHEY and CDR2 SVGAGI. Here the CDR3 DNA reads TGTGCCAGCAGTTTACTAGCGGGCGCTAGCACAGATACGCAGTATTTT. As protein: CASSLLAGASTDTQYF.

About this clone itself: A junction end diverges from the germline sequence, so it may reflect a read error. The chain is built from TRBV27 and TRBJ2-7, with 9 bases lining up with TRBD1. Germline V gene lookup returns CDR1 MNHEY and CDR2 SMNVEV (reference sequence). The CDR3 loop spans 17 amino acids. The CDR3: CASSLSLPGQGTYEQYF. The CDR3 DNA reads TGTGCCAGCAGTCTATCCCTTCCGGGACAGGGAACCTACGAGCAGTACTTC.

The chain uses TRBV19 and TRBJ1-2; 9 bases align to TRBD1. Trimming cost V 5 bases and J 4 bases; bases outside gene matches: 8. Germline V lookup: CDR1 LNHDA, CDR2 SQIVND (reference sequence). The CDR3 covers 15 residues. As DNA, the CDR3 is TGTGCCAGTAGTGCTTGGACAGGGGAGAGCTATGGCTACACCTTC. Amino acid sequence: CASSAWTGESYGYTF.

V gene TRBV6-5 combines with J gene TRBJ1-2; D gene uncertain. This CDR3 has 12 residues. Trimming pared 7 bases from V and 7 bases from J, leaving 13 bases between. Germline V CDR1 and CDR2: MNHEY, SVGAGI. The CDR3 DNA follows: TGTGCCAGCACGGGTGGCGCTAGTGGCTACACCTTC. It yields the protein CASTGGASGYTF.